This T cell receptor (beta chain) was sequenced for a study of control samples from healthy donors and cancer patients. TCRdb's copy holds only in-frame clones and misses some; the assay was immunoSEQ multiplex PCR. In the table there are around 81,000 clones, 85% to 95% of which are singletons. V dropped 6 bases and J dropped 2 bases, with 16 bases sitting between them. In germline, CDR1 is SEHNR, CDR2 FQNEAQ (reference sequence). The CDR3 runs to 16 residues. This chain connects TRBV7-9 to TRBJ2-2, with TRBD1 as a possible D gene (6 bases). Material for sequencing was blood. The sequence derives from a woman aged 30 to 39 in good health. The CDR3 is CASRPYRAPNTGELFF. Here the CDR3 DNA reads TGTGCCAGCAGACCATACAGGGCTCCAAACACCGGGGAGCTGTTTTTT.